Below are 10 T cell receptor beta chains sequenced from a single sample in a study of OX40 agonist ivuxolimab in advanced cancers. Here immunoSEQ multiplex PCR was the method, and the copy in TCRdb shows in-frame clones only, minus some. This sample has 55,000 to 65,000 clones, with approximately 79% found just once. Sequenced here: CD4+ or CD8+ T cells sorted from blood, sampled in a trial of the OX40 agonist ivuxolimab. All receptors derive from an adult with an advanced solid tumor such as melanoma, head and neck, liver or kidney cancer.

CDR3: CASSVPVSYEQYF. The CDR3 nucleotides read TGTGCCAGCAGTGTGCCAGTCTCCTACGAGCAGTACTTC. This chain links TRBV2 with TRBJ2-7; D uncertain. V was trimmed by 4 bases and J by 0 bases, leaving 7 bases between them. Germline V gene lookup returns CDR1 SNHLY and CDR2 FYNNEI. This CDR3 contains 13 residues.

The chain links TRBV7-3 to TRBJ2-1; 12 positions agree with TRBD2. The CDR3 length is 16 residues. V lost 5 bases, J lost 2 bases, and 4 bases stayed unmatched. Germline V gives CDR1 SGHTA, CDR2 FQGTGA. The CDR3 nucleotides read TGTGCCAGCAGCATGGGACTAGCGGGTGCCTACAATGAGCAGTTCTTC. This codes for CASSMGLAGAYNEQFF.

This chain joins TRBV29-1 and TRBJ2-1, with D possibly TRBD2 on 6 matching bases. Looked up from germline, CDR1 is SQVTM and CDR2 is ANQGSEA. Between the trimmed V and J ends, which lost 3 bases and 0 bases, there was a span of 18 bases. This CDR3 region has 17 residues. CDR3 loop: CSVDMGGALSSYNEQFF. The DNA of the CDR3 is TGCAGCGTTGATATGGGGGGTGCGTTGAGCTCCTACAATGAGCAGTTCTTC.

Only one count was recorded for this clone. The chain uses TRBV2 and TRBJ1-6, with D perhaps matching TRBD1 (6 bases). The germline V and J ends were trimmed by 3 bases and 5 bases, with 11 bases remaining between them. Germline lookup yields CDR1 SNHLY and CDR2 FYNNEI. This CDR3 is built from 15 residues. The CDR3 region has the DNA TGTGCCAGCAGTGATCAGGACAGACATAATTCACCCCTCCACTTT. This sequence encodes CASSDQDRHNSPLHF.

This clone has a single count. This sequence joins TRBV2 and TRBJ2-6; D may be TRBD1 (5 bases). CDR3 size: 17 residues. V was cut by 6 bases and J by 0 bases, with 15 bases left in between. The germline gives CDR1 SNHLY, CDR2 FYNNEI. The CDR3 DNA sequence: TGTGCCAGCAGGTGGGGCAGGGCCAGCTCTGGGGCCAACGTCCTGACTTTC. Translated, it gives CASRWGRASSGANVLTF.

This chain joins TRBV18 and TRBJ1-5; D gene ambiguous. Between the trimmed V and J ends, which lost 3 bases and 4 bases, there was a span of 13 bases. The germline gives CDR1 KGHSH, CDR2 LQKENI. The CDR3 contains 15 residues. CDR3 in amino acids: CASSPGQAGNQPQHF. The CDR3 bases are TGTGCCAGCTCACCCGGGCAGGCCGGGAATCAGCCCCAGCATTTT.

This rearrangement joins TRBV7-9 to TRBJ2-7, with D maybe TRBD2 (6 bases). Germline V gives CDR1 SEHNR, CDR2 FQNEAQ (reference sequence). Trimming pared 0 bases from V and 6 bases from J, leaving 9 bases between. The CDR3 totals 13 residues. The CDR3 bases are TGTGCCAGCAGCTTAGCGGGAGGCGGCGAGCAGTACTTC. Its protein product is CASSLAGGGEQYF.

This clone was seen a few times. This rearrangement joins TRBV5-5 to TRBJ1-5; D not certain. V dropped 0 bases and J dropped 7 bases, with 11 bases sitting between them. The CDR3 contains 14 residues. Germline assignment: CDR1 SGHKS and CDR2 YYEKEE (reference sequence). CDR3 protein: CASSLEGSGQPQHF. For the CDR3, the DNA is TGTGCCAGCAGCTTGGAGGGCTCGGGGCAGCCCCAGCATTTT.

This rearrangement joins TRBV7-2 to TRBJ1-6, with D possibly matching TRBD1 (6 bases). Germline values: CDR1 SGHTA, CDR2 FQGNSA. V was shortened by 10 bases and J by 13 bases, with 20 bases between the two germline ends. This CDR3 has 13 amino acids. CDR3 DNA sequence: TGTGCCATCCTCGAATTGAGGGGGTCCCCCCTCCACTTT. Its protein is CAILELRGSPLHF.

This clone was observed a handful of times. Here the CDR3 reads CASSLGPEETQYF. The DNA of the CDR3 is TGCGCCAGCAGCTTGGGCCCAGAAGAGACCCAGTACTTC. This chain uses TRBV5-1 with TRBJ2-5; D remains unclear. The ends were cut back, 0 bases at V and 3 bases at J, with 6 bases in the middle. This CDR3 is 13 amino acids long. Germline CDR1 is SGHRS and CDR2 is YFSETQ.